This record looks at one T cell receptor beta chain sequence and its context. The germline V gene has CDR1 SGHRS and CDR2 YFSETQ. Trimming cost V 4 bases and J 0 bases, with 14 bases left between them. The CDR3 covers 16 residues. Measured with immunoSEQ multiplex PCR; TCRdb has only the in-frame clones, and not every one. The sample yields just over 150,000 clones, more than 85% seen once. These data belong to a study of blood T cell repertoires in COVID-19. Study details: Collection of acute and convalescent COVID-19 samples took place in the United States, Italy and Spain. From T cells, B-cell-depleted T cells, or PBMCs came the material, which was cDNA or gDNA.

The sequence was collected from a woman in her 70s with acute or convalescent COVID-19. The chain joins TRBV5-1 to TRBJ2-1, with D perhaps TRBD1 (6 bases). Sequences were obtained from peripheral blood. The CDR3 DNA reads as TGCGCCAGCAGCATCTTGGGGGCCAGCTCCTACAATGAGCAGTTCTTC. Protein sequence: CASSILGASSYNEQFF.